These 5 T cell receptor beta chains were sequenced from one sample in a study of a mutant IDH1 vaccine in newly diagnosed glioma. The time point was: baseline, week 1 (first vaccination visit). Treatment given: pre-vaccination baseline after standard-of-care therapy. Libraries were prepared by immunoSEQ multiplex PCR; TCRdb keeps only in-frame clonotypes and omits some of them. The table lists around 30,000 clones, around 83% of them singletons. Specimen: peripheral blood mononuclear cells (PBMCs), collected from a glioma patient treated with radiotherapy, temozolomide or both. These receptors all come from a man aged 45-65 years with glioma. Some clones in this sample may be carry-over from other donors' samples.

The genes are TRBV18 and TRBJ2-7; D is unclear. The germline V gene has CDR1 KGHSH and CDR2 LQKENI. The V and J ends lost 3 bases and 2 bases respectively, with 17 bases between them. The CDR3 length is 16 residues. The DNA of the CDR3 is TGTGCCAGCTCACCCCAGTCCTCTGGGAATGCCTACGAGCAGTACTTC. Translated: CASSPQSSGNAYEQYF.

The chain has TRBV6-4 and TRBJ1-6, with 8 positions matching TRBD1. The CDR3 has 14 amino acids. Germline V gene data show CDR1 as MRHNA and CDR2 as SNTAGT. After removal of 6 bases from V and 6 bases from J, the junction contained 4 bases not matched to a gene. In DNA form, the CDR3 reads TGTGCCAGCAGCGTTACAGGGGGTAATTCACCCCTCCACTTT. The encoded protein is CASSVTGGNSPLHF.

The chain couples TRBV7-2 to TRBJ2-1; D is perhaps TRBD2 (5 bases). Germline lookup yields CDR1 SGHTA and CDR2 FQGNSA. The CDR3 has 15 amino acids. V lost 1 base and J 6 bases, leaving 13 bases between the germline ends. The CDR3 sequence: CASSLERRSVNEQFF. The CDR3 DNA follows: TGTGCCAGCAGCTTAGAGAGGAGGTCGGTCAATGAGCAGTTCTTC.

J is TRBJ2-1 and V is TRBV27; 13 positions match TRBD2. Germline trimming cut 2 bases from V and 4 bases from J; bases unmatched to any gene: 5. CDR1 is MNHEY, CDR2 SMNVEV, per germline (reference sequence). The CDR3 runs to 17 residues. CDR3 sequence: CASSLGLAGEPYNEQFF. DNA for the CDR3: TGTGCCAGCAGTTTAGGACTAGCGGGAGAGCCTTACAATGAGCAGTTCTTC.

The V call is TRBV2, the J call TRBJ1-1, with D possibly TRBD1 on 6 matching bases. V shed 8 bases and J shed 3 bases, with 16 bases lying between them. The germline gives CDR1 SNHLY, CDR2 FYNNEI. This CDR3 is 14 amino acids long. The DNA for the CDR3 is TGTGCCAGCTATAAGCCATCAGGGGACACTGAAGCTTTCTTT. Encoded protein: CASYKPSGDTEAFF.